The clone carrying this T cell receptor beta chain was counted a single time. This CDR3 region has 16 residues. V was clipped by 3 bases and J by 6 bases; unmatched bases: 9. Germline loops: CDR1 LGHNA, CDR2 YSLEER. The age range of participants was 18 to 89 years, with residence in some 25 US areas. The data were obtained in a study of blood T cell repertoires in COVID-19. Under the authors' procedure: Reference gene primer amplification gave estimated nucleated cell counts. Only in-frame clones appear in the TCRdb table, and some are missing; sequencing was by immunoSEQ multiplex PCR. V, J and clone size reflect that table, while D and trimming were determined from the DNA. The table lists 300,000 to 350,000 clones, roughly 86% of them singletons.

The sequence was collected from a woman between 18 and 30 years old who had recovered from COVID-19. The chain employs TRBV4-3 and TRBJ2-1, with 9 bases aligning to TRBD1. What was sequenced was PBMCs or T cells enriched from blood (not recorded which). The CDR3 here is CASSHNPGTGTNEQFF. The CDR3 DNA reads TGCGCCAGCAGCCACAATCCCGGGACAGGGACCAATGAGCAGTTCTTC.